These 19 T cell receptor beta chains originate from one sample sequenced in a study of T cells in Graves' hyperthyroidism and ophthalmopathy. RNA transcripts were the template for amplifying TCR beta CDR3 regions. HTBI primers drove first-round RT-PCR of the TCR CDR3. TCRdb re-called the multiplex PCR reads through MiXCR, storing one row per CDR3 protein. The sample carries over 250,000 distinct CDR3 sequences, about 15% recorded once. The specimen sequenced was blood. These receptors originate from a woman aged 55-75 years with Graves' ophthalmopathy.

This clonotype was observed many times. The chain has TRBV6-1 and TRBJ1-5; unclear D gene. From germline, CDR1 is MNHNS and CDR2 SASEGT. Trimming cost V 6 bases and J 0 bases, with 12 bases left between them. The CDR3 consists of 15 residues. CDR3 nucleotide sequence: TGTGCCAGCAGCGACGGGCTCAATAGCAATCAGCCCCAGCATTTT. This sequence encodes CASSDGLNSNQPQHF.

Only a few counts were recorded for this clonotype. The chain uses TRBV29-1 and TRBJ2-2, with no clear D. V lost 5 bases to trimming and J lost 5 bases, with 12 bases between them. Germline V gives CDR1 SQVTM, CDR2 ANQGSEA. The CDR3 loop spans 13 amino acids. CDR3 region: CSVRHFSTGELFF. The CDR3 region has the DNA TGCAGCGTTCGTCACTTTTCAACCGGGGAGCTGTTTTTT.

Only a few counts were recorded for this clonotype. This chain links TRBV27 with TRBJ1-6; D is uncertain. The germline V and J ends were trimmed by 3 bases and 7 bases, with 10 bases remaining between them. Germline lookup yields CDR1 MNHEY and CDR2 SMNVEV (reference sequence). This CDR3 is built from 14 residues. CDR3 amino acids: CASSFDSLNSPLHF. CDR3 sequence (DNA): TGTGCCAGCAGTTTCGATAGCTTGAATTCACCCCTCCACTTT.

In its sample, this clonotype was seen a few times. This chain joins TRBV6-5 and TRBJ1-6; D ambiguous. Trimming shortened V by 2 bases and J by 10 bases, and 12 bases separated the two germline ends. The germline V gene has CDR1 MNHEY and CDR2 SVGAGI. CDR3 size: 14 residues. The CDR3 sequence is CASSYKLAPSPLHF. The CDR3 DNA is TGTGCCAGCAGTTACAAATTGGCTCCCTCACCCCTCCACTTT.

This clonotype was observed many times. The gene calls are TRBV12-3 or TRBV12-4 and TRBJ2-3; 8 positions match TRBD1. With V trimmed by 6 bases and J by 4 bases, 9 bases remained unmatched. This CDR3 contains 15 residues. CDR3 amino acids: CASRQGTGGPDTQYF. The CDR3 bases are TGTGCCAGCAGGCAAGGAACAGGGGGTCCAGATACGCAGTATTTT.

In this sample, this clonotype turned up many times. The V call is TRBV6-2 or TRBV6-3, the J call TRBJ2-7; 7 nucleotides agree with TRBD1. The germline V gene encodes CDR1 MNHEY and CDR2 SVGEGT. The CDR3 covers 15 residues. J gave up 4 bases and V 6 bases, and 12 bases lay outside the gene matches. CDR3 in amino acids: CASSQPGQIFYEQYF. The CDR3 DNA follows: TGTGCCAGCAGCCAACCGGGACAGATCTTTTACGAGCAGTACTTC.

This clonotype was counted a few times. V and J are TRBV11-2 and TRBJ2-7; D is unresolved. This CDR3 is 12 amino acids long. V was shortened by 6 bases and J by 12 bases, with 18 bases between the two germline ends. From germline, CDR1 is SGHAT and CDR2 FQNNGV. For the CDR3, the DNA is TGTGCCAGCAGTCTCAATAGCCGCAAGCCGTACTTC. Translation gives CASSLNSRKPYF.

The table lists this clonotype with many counts. J is TRBJ2-7 and V is TRBV29-1, with 8 bases that match TRBD1. There are 16 residues in the CDR3. The ends lost 2 bases at V and 4 bases at J; junction bases unmatched: 13. Germline V gene sequence: CDR1 SQVTM, CDR2 ANQGSEA. The DNA for the CDR3 is TGCAGCGTTGAAAAGGCTCTGAGGACAGGGAGGTACGAGCAGTACTTC. Amino acids: CSVEKALRTGRYEQYF.

This clonotype was picked up many times. This chain connects TRBV13 to TRBJ1-1, with D possibly matching TRBD1 (6 bases). CDR1 and CDR2 (germline): PRHDT, FYEKMQ (reference sequence). V dropped 5 bases and J dropped 9 bases, with 16 bases sitting between them. The CDR3 is made up of 13 amino acids. Here the CDR3 reads CASSLYNGGQAFF. The CDR3 DNA is TGTGCCAGCAGCCTCTACAATGGGGGCCAAGCTTTCTTT.

The sample holds many counts of this clonotype. This chain joins TRBV27 and TRBJ1-2; the D gene is possibly TRBD1 (6 bases). CDR1 and CDR2 from the germline V gene are MNHEY and SMNVEV (reference sequence). The CDR3 contains 15 residues. V dropped 5 bases and J dropped 3 bases, with 16 bases sitting between them. The CDR3 DNA sequence: TGTGCCAGCAGTCGCGCGGGGAAGGGGGACTATGGCTACACCTTC. It encodes CASSRAGKGDYGYTF.

In this sample, this clonotype turned up many times. This rearrangement joins TRBV18 to TRBJ1-5; unclear D gene. The CDR3 totals 14 residues. Trimming pared 6 bases from V and 2 bases from J, leaving 11 bases between. Germline CDR1 is KGHSH and CDR2 is LQKENI. The CDR3 coding sequence is TGTGCCAGCTCTCAGGACGGGGGCAATCAGCCCCAGCATTTT. Residues: CASSQDGGNQPQHF.

In its sample, this clonotype was seen once. Just one base apart from a much larger clone, this may be a read error. The chain carries TRBV5-1 and TRBJ2-7; 7 bases fit TRBD2. Germline V lookup: CDR1 SGHRS, CDR2 YFSETQ. The CDR3 extends over 14 amino acids. J lost 9 bases, V lost 4 bases, and 13 bases had no gene match. The CDR3 region is CASSTERGGCGQYF. Written as DNA, the CDR3 is TGCGCCAGCAGCACCGAGCGGGGAGGATGCGGGCAGTACTTC.

Comment on this clonotype: A much more abundant neighbour one base away suggests this may be a read error. The chain employs TRBV7-2 and TRBJ2-3; D might be TRBD1 or TRBD2, each matching 7 bases. CDR3 size: 16 residues. The V gene's germline CDR1 is SGHTA and CDR2 FQGNSA. The V and J ends lost 6 bases and 1 base respectively, with 17 bases between them. For the CDR3, the DNA is TGTGCCAGCAGTGACAGGGCGGGAGAAGGCACAGATACGCAGTATTTT. Residues: CASSDRAGEGTDTQYF.

This clonotype showed up many times. The chain employs TRBV3-1 and TRBJ1-1; D unclear. Germline values: CDR1 LGHDT, CDR2 YNNKEL (reference sequence). The CDR3 extends over 13 amino acids. V lost 4 bases and J lost 6, with 12 bases in between. DNA of the CDR3: TGTGCCAGCAGCCCCTCGGGGAGGGCTGAAGCTTTCTTT. The encoded protein is CASSPSGRAEAFF.

The chain carries TRBV11-3 and TRBJ2-5; 10 bases align to TRBD1. The germline V gene encodes CDR1 SGHNT and CDR2 YENEEA. There are 15 residues in the CDR3. The V and J ends lost 5 bases and 0 bases, in that order; junction bases with no gene match: 3. The CDR3 loop reads CASSPGQGYQETQYF. The CDR3 bases are TGTGCCAGCAGCCCGGGACAGGGGTACCAAGAGACCCAGTACTTC.

This sequence joins TRBV7-9 and TRBJ1-1; D call uncertain. CDR3 length equals 15 residues. Between the trimmed V and J ends, which lost 8 bases and 5 bases, there was a span of 21 bases. The germline CDR1 and CDR2 sequences are SEHNR and FQNEAQ (reference sequence). In DNA, the CDR3 is TGTGCCAGCGGTCAGGACCGGGCTTGGGGTACTGAAGCTTTCTTT. Protein: CASGQDRAWGTEAFF.

Concerning this clonotype itself: This may be a read error, as it is one base from a much larger clone. The V and J genes are TRBV16 and TRBJ1-1, with D perhaps matching TRBD1 (5 bases). The CDR3 totals 14 residues. Germline V CDR1 and CDR2: KGHSY, FQNENV. V was pared by 0 bases and J by 3 bases, with 8 bases between. The CDR3 sequence is CASSQSGAYTEAFF. CDR3 DNA: TGTGCCAGCAGCCAATCAGGGGCATACACTGAAGCTTTCTTT.

This clonotype was recorded many times. This chain links TRBV5-5 with TRBJ1-1; D ambiguous. V lost 5 bases to trimming and J lost 2 bases, with 10 bases between them. Germline V CDR1 and CDR2: SGHKS, YYEKEE (reference sequence). CDR3 length: 13 residues. The CDR3 DNA follows: TGTGCCAGCAGAGTTACAGCCAACACTGAAGCTTTCTTT. The encoded protein is CASRVTANTEAFF.

This clonotype was recorded at least ten times. The chain carries TRBV18 and TRBJ2-5, with D perhaps matching TRBD2 (6 bases). Trimming took off 3 bases at V and 2 bases at J, with 10 bases between the two ends. There are 14 residues in the CDR3. Germline lookup yields CDR1 KGHSH and CDR2 LQKENI. The CDR3 DNA sequence: TGTGCCAGCTCACCTGCCGGGAGTCAAGAGACCCAGTACTTC. As protein: CASSPAGSQETQYF.